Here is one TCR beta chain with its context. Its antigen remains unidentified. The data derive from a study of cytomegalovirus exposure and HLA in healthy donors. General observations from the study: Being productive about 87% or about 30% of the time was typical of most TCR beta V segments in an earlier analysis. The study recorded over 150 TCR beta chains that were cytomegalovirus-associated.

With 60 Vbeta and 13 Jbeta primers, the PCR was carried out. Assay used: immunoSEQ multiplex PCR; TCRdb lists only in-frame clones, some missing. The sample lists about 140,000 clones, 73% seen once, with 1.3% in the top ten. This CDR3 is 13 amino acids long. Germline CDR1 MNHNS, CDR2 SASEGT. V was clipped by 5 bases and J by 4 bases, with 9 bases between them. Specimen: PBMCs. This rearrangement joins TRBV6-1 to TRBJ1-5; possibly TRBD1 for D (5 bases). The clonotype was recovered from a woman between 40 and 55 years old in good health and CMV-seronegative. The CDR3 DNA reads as TGTGCCAGCAGTTCACAGGTAAATCAGCCCCAGCATTTT. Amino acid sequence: CASSSQVNQPQHF.